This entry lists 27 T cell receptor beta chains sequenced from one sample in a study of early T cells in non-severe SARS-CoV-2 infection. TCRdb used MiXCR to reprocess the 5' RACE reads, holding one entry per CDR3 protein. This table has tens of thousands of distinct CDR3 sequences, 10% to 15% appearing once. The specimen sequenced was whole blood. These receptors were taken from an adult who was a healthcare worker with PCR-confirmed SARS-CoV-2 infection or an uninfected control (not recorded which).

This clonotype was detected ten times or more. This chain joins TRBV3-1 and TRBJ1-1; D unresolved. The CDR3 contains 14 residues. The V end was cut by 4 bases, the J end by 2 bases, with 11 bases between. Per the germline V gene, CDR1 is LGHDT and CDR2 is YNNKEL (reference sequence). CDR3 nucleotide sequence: TGTGCCAGCAGCCCTGTGAGGGCCAACACTGAAGCTTTCTTT. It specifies CASSPVRANTEAFF.

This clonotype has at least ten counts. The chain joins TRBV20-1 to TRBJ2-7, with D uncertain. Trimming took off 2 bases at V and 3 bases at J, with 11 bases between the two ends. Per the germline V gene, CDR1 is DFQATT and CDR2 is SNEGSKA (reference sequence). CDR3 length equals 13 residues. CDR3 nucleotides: TGCAGTGCTAGAAGTTTACAAGGCTACGAGCAGTACTTC. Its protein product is CSARSLQGYEQYF.

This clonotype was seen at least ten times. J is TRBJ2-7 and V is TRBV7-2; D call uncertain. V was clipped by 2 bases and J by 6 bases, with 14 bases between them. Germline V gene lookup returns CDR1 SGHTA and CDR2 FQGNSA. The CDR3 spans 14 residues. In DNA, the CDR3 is TGTGCCAGCAGCTTATCCTGGGCGGTCGCCGAGCAGTACTTC. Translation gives CASSLSWAVAEQYF.

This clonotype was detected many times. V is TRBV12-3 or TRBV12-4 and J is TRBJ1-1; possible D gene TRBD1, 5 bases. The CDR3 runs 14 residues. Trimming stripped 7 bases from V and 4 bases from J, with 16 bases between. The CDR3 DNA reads TGTGCCAGCAAGGACGCCGCAGGGACCACTGAAGCTTTCTTT. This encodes CASKDAAGTTEAFF.

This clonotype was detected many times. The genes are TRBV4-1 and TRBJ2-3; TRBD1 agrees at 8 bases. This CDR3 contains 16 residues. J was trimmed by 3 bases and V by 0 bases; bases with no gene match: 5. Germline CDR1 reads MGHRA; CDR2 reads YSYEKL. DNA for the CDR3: TGCGCCAGCAGCCAAGATCAGGGGGCTTCGACAGATACGCAGTATTTT. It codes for CASSQDQGASTDTQYF.

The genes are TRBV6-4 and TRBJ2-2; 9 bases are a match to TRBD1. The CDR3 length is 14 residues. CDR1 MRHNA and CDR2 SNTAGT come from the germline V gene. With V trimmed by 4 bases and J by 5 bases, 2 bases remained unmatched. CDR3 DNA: TGTGCCAGCAGTGGAGGGACAGGGACCGGGGAGCTGTTTTTT. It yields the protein CASSGGTGTGELFF.

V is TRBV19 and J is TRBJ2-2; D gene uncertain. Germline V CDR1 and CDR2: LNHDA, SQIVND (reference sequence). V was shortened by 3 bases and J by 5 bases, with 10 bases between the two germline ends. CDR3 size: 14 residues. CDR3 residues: CASSISRRTGELFF. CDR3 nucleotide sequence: TGTGCCAGTAGTATTAGCAGGCGGACCGGGGAGCTGTTTTTT.

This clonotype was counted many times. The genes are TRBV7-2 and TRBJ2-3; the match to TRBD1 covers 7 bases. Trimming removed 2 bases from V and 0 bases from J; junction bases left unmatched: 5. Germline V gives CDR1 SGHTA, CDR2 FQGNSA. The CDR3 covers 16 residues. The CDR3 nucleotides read TGTGCCAGCAGCTTATCTCCGACAGGGAGCACAGATACGCAGTATTTT. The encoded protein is CASSLSPTGSTDTQYF.

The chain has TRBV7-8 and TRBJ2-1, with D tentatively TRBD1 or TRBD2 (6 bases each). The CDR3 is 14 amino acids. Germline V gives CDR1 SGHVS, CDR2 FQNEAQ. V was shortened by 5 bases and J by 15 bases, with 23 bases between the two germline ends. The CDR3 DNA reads TGTGCCAGCAGCGTAACTCAGGGGACTGGCCAGGTGTTCTTC. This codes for CASSVTQGTGQVFF.

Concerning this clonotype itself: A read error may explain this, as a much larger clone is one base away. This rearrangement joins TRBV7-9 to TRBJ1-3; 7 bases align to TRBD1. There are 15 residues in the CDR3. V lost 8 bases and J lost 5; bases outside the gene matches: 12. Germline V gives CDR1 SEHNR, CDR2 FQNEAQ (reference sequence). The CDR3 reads CASGKPVGQRNTIYF. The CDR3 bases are TGTGCCAGCGGTAAACCCGTGGGACAGCGAAACACCATATATTTT.

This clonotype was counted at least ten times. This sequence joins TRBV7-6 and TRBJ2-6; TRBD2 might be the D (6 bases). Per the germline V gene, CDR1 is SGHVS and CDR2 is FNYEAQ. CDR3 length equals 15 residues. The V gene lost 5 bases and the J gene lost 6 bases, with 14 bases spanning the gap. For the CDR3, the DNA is TGTGCCAGCAGCCCCGGGACTTTCCCGGCCAACGTCCTGACTTTC. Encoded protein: CASSPGTFPANVLTF.

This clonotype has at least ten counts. The CDR3 reads CAISEMSTGDLNYGYTF. As DNA, the CDR3 is TGTGCCATCAGTGAGATGTCGACAGGGGACCTTAACTATGGCTACACCTTC. This sequence joins TRBV10-3 and TRBJ1-2, with 8 nucleotides matching TRBD1. The V segment lost 2 bases and the J segment 1 base; nucleotides outside the gene matches: 9. Germline-derived CDR1 and CDR2 are ENHRY and SYGVKD. The CDR3 has 17 residues.

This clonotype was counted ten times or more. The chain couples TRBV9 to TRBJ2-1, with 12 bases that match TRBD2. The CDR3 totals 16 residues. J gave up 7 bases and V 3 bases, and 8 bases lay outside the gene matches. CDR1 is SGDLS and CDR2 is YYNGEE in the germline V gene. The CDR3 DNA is TGTGCCAGCAGCGCGATGCTAGCGGGGGGGCCGAATGAGCAGTTCTTC. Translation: CASSAMLAGGPNEQFF.

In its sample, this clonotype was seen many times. The DNA for the CDR3 is TGTGCCAGCAGTTTCCCCATGACTAGCGGGGGCCTCACAGATACGCAGTATTTT. This sequence encodes CASSFPMTSGGLTDTQYF. This chain joins TRBV12-3 or TRBV12-4 and TRBJ2-3, with 12 bases matching TRBD2. The CDR3 runs 18 residues. With 3 bases clipped from V and 2 bases from J, the junction kept 9 bases outside the gene matches.

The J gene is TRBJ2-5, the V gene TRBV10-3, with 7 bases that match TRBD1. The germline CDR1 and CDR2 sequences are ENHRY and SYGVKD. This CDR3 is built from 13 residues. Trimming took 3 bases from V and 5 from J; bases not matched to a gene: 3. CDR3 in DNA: TGTGCCATCAGTGATGACAGGGTGGAGACCCAGTACTTC. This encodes CAISDDRVETQYF.

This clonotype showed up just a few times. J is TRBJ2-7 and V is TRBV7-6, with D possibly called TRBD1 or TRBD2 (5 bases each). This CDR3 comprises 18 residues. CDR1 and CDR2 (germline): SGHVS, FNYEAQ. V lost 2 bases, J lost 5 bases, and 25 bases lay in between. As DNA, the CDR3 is TGTGCCAGCAGCTTAATCCAAGTGAGGGACGGCACGGGCCACGAGCAGTACTTC. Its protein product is CASSLIQVRDGTGHEQYF.

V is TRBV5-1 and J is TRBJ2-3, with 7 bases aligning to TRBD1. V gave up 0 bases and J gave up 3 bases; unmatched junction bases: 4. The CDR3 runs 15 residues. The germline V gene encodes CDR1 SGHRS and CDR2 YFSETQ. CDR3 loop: CASSLVGGATDTQYF. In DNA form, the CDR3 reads TGCGCCAGCAGCTTGGTAGGGGGCGCAACAGATACGCAGTATTTT.

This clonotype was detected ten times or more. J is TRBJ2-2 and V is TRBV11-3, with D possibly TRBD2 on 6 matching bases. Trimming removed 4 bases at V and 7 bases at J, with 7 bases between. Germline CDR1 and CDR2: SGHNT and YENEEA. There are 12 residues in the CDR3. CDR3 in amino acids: CASSSGGGELFF. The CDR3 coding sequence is TGTGCCAGCAGCTCCGGGGGCGGGGAGCTGTTTTTT.

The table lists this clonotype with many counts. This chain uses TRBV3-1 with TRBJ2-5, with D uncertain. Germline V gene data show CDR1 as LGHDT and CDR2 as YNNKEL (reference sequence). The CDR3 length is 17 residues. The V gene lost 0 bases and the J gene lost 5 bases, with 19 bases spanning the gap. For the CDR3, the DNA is TGTGCCAGCAGCCAAGATCCGAGCTGGCCCCCCGGGGAGACCCAGTACTTC. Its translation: CASSQDPSWPPGETQYF.

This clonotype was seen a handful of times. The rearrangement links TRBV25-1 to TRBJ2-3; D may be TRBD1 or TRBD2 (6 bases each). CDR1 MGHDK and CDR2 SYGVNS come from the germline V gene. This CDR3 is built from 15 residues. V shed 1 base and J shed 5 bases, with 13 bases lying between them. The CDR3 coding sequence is TGTGCCAGCAGTGAATTCCGGGGGCGCGTAGATACGCAGTATTTT. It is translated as CASSEFRGRVDTQYF.

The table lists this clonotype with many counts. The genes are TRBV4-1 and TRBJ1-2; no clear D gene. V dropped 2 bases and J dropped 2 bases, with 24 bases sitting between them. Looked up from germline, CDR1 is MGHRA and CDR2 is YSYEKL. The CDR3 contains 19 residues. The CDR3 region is CASSQTLRKGPQKNYGYTF. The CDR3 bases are TGCGCCAGCAGCCAAACGTTACGGAAAGGCCCTCAGAAAAACTATGGCTACACCTTC.

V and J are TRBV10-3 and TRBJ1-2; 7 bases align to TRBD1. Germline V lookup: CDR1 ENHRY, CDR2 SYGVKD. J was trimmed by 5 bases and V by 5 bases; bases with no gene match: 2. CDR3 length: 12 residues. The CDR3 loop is CAISTGDYGYTF. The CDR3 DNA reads TGTGCCATCAGTACAGGGGATTATGGCTACACCTTC.

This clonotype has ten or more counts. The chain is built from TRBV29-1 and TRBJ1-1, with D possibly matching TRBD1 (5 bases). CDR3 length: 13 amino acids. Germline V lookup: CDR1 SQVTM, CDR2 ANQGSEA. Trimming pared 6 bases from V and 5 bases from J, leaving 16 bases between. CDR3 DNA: TGCAGCGTGATGACAGCGGAGGCTACTGAAGCTTTCTTT. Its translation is CSVMTAEATEAFF.

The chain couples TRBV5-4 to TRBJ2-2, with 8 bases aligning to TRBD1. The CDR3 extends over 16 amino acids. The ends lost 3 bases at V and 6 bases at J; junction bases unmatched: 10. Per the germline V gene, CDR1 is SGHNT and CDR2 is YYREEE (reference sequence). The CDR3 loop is CASSSKPTGVAGELFF. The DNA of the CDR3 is TGTGCCAGCAGCTCAAAACCGACAGGGGTGGCCGGGGAGCTGTTTTTT.

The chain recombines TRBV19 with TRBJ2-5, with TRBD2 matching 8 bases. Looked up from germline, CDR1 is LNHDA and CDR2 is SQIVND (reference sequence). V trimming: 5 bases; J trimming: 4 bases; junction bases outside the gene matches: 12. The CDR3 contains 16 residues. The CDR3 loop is CASSVSQAGVRETQYF. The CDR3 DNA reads TGTGCCAGTAGTGTTTCACAAGCGGGGGTGCGAGAGACCCAGTACTTC.

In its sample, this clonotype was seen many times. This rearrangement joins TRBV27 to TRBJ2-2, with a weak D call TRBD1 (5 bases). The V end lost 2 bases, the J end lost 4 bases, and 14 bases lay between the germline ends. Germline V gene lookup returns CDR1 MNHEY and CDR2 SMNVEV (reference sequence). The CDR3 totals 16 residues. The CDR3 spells CASSLPPLTVTGELFF. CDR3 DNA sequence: TGTGCCAGCAGTTTACCCCCACTGACAGTCACCGGGGAGCTGTTTTTT.

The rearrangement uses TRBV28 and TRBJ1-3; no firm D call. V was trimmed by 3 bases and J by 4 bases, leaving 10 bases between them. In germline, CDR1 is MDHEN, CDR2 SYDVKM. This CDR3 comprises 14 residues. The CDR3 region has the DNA TGTGCCAGCAGTTTGACACAGTTCGGAAACACCATATATTTT. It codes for CASSLTQFGNTIYF.